These 5 T cell receptor beta chains were sequenced from one sample in a study of blood T cell repertoires in COVID-19 (dated by TCRdb to the early 2020s). The library relied on the immunoSEQ multiplex PCR assay. Sourced from immuneACCESS, this table was stored by TCRdb with only in-frame sequences that have V and J called. A share of the clones is absent; for the studies checked, an unresolved V gene accounts for under half, and the remainder has no known explanation. In this sample the table shows hundreds of thousands of clones, roughly 90% of which occur a single time. The ten largest clones take up 0.65% to 0.8% of the sample. The sample comprised peripheral blood. The receptor source for this set is a human donor in a cohort sampled during active COVID-19.

This clone was detected only once. The rearrangement uses TRBV27 and TRBJ1-2; D unclear. V was shortened by 6 bases and J by 3 bases, with 11 bases between the two germline ends. Germline assignment: CDR1 MNHEY and CDR2 SMNVEV (reference sequence). The CDR3 covers 13 residues. As DNA, the CDR3 is TGTGCCAGCAGCCGGTCCTCGTACTATGGCTACACCTTC. Its translation is CASSRSSYYGYTF.

J is TRBJ1-6 and V is TRBV11-2; TRBD1 is a possible D gene (5 bases). Germline V gives CDR1 SGHAT, CDR2 FQNNGV. V lost 1 base to trimming and J lost 10 bases, with 20 bases between them. The CDR3 loop spans 17 amino acids. CDR3 protein: CASSLVVWGRRISPLHF. In nucleotides, the CDR3 is TGTGCCAGCAGCTTAGTGGTCTGGGGCAGAAGAATCTCACCCCTCCACTTT.

This chain uses TRBV9 with TRBJ2-1, with TRBD2 matching over 14 bases. After removal of 4 bases from V and 8 bases from J, the junction contained 8 bases not matched to a gene. This CDR3 spans 16 amino acids. Germline V gene data show CDR1 as SGDLS and CDR2 as YYNGEE. The CDR3 loop is CASSTTGTSGSDEQFF. The CDR3 bases are TGTGCCAGCAGCACAACCGGGACTAGCGGGAGCGATGAGCAGTTCTTC.

The chain carries TRBV6-5 and TRBJ2-7; TRBD2 is a possible D gene (5 bases). Germline CDR1 reads MNHEY; CDR2 reads SVGAGI. The CDR3 runs 14 residues. V lost 10 bases to trimming and J lost 0 bases, with 16 bases between them. CDR3 coding DNA: TGTGCCAACCATAAATCCGGGGTCTCCTACGAGCAGTACTTC. Translated: CANHKSGVSYEQYF.

The chain has TRBV5-8 and TRBJ2-7; D might be TRBD1 (6 bases). The CDR3 has 18 amino acids. Germline V gene data show CDR1 as SGHTS and CDR2 as YDEGEE. Trimming removed 1 base at V and 2 bases at J, with 22 bases between. CDR3 in DNA: TGTGCCAGCAGCTTGTATCTTAGAAGCTTGGACAGTCCCTACGAGCAGTACTTC. This encodes CASSLYLRSLDSPYEQYF.